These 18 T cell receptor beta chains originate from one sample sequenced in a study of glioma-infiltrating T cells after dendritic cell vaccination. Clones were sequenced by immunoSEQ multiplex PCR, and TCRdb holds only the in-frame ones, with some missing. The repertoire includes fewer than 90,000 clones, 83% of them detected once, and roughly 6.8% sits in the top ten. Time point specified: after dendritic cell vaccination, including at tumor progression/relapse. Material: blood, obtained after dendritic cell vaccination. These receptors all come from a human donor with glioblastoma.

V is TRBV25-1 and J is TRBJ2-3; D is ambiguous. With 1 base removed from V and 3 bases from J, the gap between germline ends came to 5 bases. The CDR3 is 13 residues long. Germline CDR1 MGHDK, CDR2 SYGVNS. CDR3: CASSESLTDTQYF. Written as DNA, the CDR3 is TGTGCCAGCAGTGAATCCCTAACAGATACGCAGTATTTT. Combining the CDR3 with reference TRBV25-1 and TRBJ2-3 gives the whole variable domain EADIYQTPRYLVIGTGKKITLECSQTMGHDKMYWYQQDPGMELHLIHYSYGVNSTEKGDLSSESTVSRIRTEHFPLTLESARPSHTSQYLCASSESLTDTQYFGPGTRLTVL.

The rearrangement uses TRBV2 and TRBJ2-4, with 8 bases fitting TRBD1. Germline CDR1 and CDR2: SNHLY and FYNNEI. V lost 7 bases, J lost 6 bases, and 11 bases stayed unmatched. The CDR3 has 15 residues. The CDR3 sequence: CASNQWTGLTNIQYF. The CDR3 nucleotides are TGTGCCAGCAACCAATGGACAGGGCTTACAAACATTCAGTACTTC.

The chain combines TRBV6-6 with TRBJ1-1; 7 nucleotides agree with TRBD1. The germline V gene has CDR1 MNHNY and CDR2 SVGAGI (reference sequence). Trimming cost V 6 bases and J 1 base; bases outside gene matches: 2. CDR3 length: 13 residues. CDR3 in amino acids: CASRGQQNTEAFF. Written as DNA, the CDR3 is TGTGCCAGCAGGGGACAGCAGAACACTGAAGCTTTCTTT.

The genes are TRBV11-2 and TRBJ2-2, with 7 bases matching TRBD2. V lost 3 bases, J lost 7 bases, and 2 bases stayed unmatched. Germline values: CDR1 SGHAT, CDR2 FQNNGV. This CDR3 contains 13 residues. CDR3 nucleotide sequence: TGTGCCAGCAGCTTGGGGACTAACGGGGAGCTGTTTTTT. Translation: CASSLGTNGELFF.

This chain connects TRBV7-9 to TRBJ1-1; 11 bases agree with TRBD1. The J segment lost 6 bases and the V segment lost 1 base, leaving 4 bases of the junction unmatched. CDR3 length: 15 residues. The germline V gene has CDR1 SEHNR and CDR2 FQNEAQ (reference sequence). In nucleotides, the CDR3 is TGTGCCAGCAGCTTAGGGACAGGGGGCTACGCTGAAGCTTTCTTT. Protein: CASSLGTGGYAEAFF.

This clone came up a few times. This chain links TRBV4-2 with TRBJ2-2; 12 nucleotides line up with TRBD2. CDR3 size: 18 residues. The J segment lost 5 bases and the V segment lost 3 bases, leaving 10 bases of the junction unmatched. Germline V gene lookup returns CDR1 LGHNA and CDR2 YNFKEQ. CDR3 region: CASSQTSGGAAGTGELFF. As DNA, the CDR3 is TGTGCCAGCAGCCAGACTAGCGGGGGCGCCGCGGGGACCGGGGAGCTGTTTTTT.

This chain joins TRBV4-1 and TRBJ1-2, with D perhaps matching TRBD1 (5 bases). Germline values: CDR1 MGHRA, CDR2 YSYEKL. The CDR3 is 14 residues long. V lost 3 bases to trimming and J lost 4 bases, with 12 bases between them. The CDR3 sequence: CASSQERGAYGYTF. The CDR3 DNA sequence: TGCGCCAGCAGCCAGGAAAGGGGCGCCTATGGCTACACCTTC.

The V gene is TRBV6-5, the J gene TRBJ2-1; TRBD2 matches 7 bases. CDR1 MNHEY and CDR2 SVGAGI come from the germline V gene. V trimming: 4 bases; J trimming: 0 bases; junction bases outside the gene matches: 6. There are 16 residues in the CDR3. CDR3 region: CASSFPSGISYNEQFF. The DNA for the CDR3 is TGTGCCAGCAGTTTTCCTAGCGGCATCTCCTACAATGAGCAGTTCTTC.

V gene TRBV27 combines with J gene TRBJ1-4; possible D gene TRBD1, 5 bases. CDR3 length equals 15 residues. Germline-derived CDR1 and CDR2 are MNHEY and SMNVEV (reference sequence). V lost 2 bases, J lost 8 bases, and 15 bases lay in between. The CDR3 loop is CASSLKPGLGEKLFF. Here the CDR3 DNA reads TGTGCCAGCAGTTTAAAGCCAGGGCTCGGAGAAAAACTGTTTTTT.

CDR3 loop: CASSGDRDQPQHF. The CDR3 bases are TGTGCCAGCAGCGGGGACAGAGATCAGCCCCAGCATTTT. The chain has TRBV9 and TRBJ1-5; 7 nucleotides agree with TRBD1. The junction had 2 bases not matched to a gene; V was cut back by 3 bases and J by 5 bases. CDR3 length: 13 amino acids. The germline CDR1 and CDR2 sequences are SGDLS and YYNGEE.

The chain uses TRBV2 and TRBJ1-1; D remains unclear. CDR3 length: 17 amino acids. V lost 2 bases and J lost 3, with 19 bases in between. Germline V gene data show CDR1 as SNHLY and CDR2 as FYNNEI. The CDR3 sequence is CASSEIVIGRMDTEAFF. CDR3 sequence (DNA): TGTGCCAGCAGTGAAATAGTCATCGGGAGGATGGACACTGAAGCTTTCTTT.

The CDR3 region is CASSDRGEAFF. CDR3 nucleotides: TGTGCCAGCAGTGACCGGGGGGAAGCTTTCTTT. The chain recombines TRBV25-1 with TRBJ1-1; D possibly corresponds to TRBD1 (5 bases). Germline lookup yields CDR1 MGHDK and CDR2 SYGVNS. The CDR3 is 11 amino acids. Trimming cost V 3 bases and J 8 bases, with 7 bases left between them.

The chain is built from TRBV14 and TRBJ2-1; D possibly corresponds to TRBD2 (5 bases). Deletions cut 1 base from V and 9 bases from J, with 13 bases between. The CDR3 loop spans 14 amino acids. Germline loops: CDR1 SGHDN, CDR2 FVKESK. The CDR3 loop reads CASSQVVAHTEQFF. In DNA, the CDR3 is TGTGCCAGCAGCCAAGTGGTAGCGCACACTGAGCAGTTCTTC. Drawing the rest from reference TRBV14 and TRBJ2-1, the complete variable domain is EAGVTQFPSHSVIEKGQTVTLRCDPISGHDNLYWYRRVMGKEIKFLLHFVKESKQDESGMPNNRFLAERTGGTYSTLKVQPAELEDSGVYFCASSQVVAHTEQFFGPGTRLTVL.

The CDR3: CASSFVTNEKLFF. The CDR3 DNA is TGCGCCAGCAGCTTTGTTACAAATGAAAAACTGTTTTTT. This chain links TRBV5-1 with TRBJ1-4; the D is unclear. Germline-derived CDR1 and CDR2 are SGHRS and YFSETQ. V was cut by 2 bases and J by 5 bases, with 7 bases left in between. This CDR3 spans 13 amino acids. Based on the CDR3 plus reference TRBV5-1 and TRBJ1-4, the full variable domain is KAGVTQTPRYLIKTRGQQVTLSCSPISGHRSVSWYQQTPGQGLQFLFEYFSETQRNKGNFPGRFSGRQFSNSRSEMNVSTLELGDSALYLCASSFVTNEKLFFGSGTQLSVL.

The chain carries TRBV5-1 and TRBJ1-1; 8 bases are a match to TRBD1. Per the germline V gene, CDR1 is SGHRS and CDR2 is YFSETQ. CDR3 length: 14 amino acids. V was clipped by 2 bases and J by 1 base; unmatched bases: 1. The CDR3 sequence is CASSLGTGNTEAFF. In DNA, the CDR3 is TGCGCCAGCAGCTTAGGGACAGGGAACACTGAAGCTTTCTTT. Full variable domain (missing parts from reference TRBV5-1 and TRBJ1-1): KAGVTQTPRYLIKTRGQQVTLSCSPISGHRSVSWYQQTPGQGLQFLFEYFSETQRNKGNFPGRFSGRQFSNSRSEMNVSTLELGDSALYLCASSLGTGNTEAFFGQGTRLTVV.

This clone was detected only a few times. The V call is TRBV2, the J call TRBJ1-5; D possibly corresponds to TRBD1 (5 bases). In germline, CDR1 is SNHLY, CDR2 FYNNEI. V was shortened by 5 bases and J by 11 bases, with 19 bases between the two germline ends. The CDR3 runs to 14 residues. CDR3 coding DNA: TGTGCCAGCAGTAAAGGCAGGGAACAATCAGCCCAGCATTTT. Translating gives CASSKGREQSAQHF.

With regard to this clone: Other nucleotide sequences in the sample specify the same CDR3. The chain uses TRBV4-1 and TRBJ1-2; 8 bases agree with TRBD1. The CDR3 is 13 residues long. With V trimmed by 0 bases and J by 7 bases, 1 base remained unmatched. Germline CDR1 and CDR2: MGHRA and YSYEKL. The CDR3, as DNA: TGCGCCAGCAGCCAAGAAGACAGGGGTGGCTACACCTTC. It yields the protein CASSQEDRGGYTF.

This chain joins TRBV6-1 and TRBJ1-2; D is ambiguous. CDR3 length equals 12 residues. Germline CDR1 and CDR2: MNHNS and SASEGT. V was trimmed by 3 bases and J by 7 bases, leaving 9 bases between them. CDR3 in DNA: TGTGCCAGCAGTGAGGTGTCAGTTGGCTACACCTTC. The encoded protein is CASSEVSVGYTF.